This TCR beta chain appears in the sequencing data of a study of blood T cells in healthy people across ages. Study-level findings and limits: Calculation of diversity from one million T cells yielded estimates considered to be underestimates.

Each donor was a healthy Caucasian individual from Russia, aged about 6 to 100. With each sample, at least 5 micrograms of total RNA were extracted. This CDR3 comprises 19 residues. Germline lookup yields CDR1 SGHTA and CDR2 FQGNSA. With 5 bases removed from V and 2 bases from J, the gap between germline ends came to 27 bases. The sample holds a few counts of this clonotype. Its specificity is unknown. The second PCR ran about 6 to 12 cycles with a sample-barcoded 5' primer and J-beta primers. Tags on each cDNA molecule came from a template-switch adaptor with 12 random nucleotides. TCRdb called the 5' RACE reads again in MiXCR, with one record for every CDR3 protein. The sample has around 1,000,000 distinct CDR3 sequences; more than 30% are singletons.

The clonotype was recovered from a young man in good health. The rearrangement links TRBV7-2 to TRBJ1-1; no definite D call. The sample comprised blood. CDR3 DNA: TGTGCCAGCAGCACCCGAGGGCAGGACCCCTTTACTTTTAACACTGAAGCTTTCTTT. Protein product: CASSTRGQDPFTFNTEAFF.